These 21 T cell receptor beta chains were sequenced from one sample in a study of blood T cell repertoires in COVID-19. The method was immunoSEQ multiplex PCR; TCRdb's version includes in-frame clones alone and lacks a portion of them. The sample holds 130,000 to 150,000 clones, over 70% seen once. The sequencing sample was made of peripheral blood. These receptors originate from a man in his fifties or sixties who had recovered from COVID-19.

V is TRBV18 and J is TRBJ2-7; 13 bases fit TRBD2. CDR1 and CDR2 (germline): KGHSH, LQKENI. The CDR3 is 18 amino acids. Germline trimming cut 0 bases from V and 0 bases from J; bases unmatched to any gene: 5. CDR3 nucleotide sequence: TGTGCCAGCTCACCACCTATTGGGACTAGCGGGGACTCCTACGAGCAGTACTTC. It specifies CASSPPIGTSGDSYEQYF.

This chain links TRBV7-2 with TRBJ2-7; 12 positions match TRBD2. Germline V CDR1 and CDR2: SGHTA, FQGNSA. This CDR3 contains 15 residues. V gave up 3 bases and J gave up 4 bases; unmatched junction bases: 4. The DNA for the CDR3 is TGTGCCAGCAGCTTGACTAGCGGGGGACGTTACGAGCAGTACTTC. It specifies CASSLTSGGRYEQYF.

This clone has just one count. V gene TRBV10-3 combines with J gene TRBJ1-1; tentatively, D is TRBD1 (6 bases). The CDR3 sequence is 13 residues long. Germline CDR1 is ENHRY and CDR2 is SYGVKD. V lost 6 bases to trimming and J lost 0 bases, with 8 bases between them. The CDR3 DNA follows: TGTGCCATCAGCGACAGGTTGAACACTGAAGCTTTCTTT. This gives the protein CAISDRLNTEAFF.

V gene TRBV6-2 or TRBV6-3 combines with J gene TRBJ1-1; weak D call: TRBD1 (6 bases). The CDR3 has 15 residues. Germline CDR1 and CDR2: MNHEY and SVGEGT. V lost 5 bases to trimming and J lost 1 base, with 14 bases between them. The chain's CDR3 is CASSTAQGPNTEAFF. DNA of the CDR3: TGTGCCAGCAGTACGGCACAGGGACCGAACACTGAAGCTTTCTTT.

V is TRBV5-1 and J is TRBJ2-5; possible D gene TRBD1, 6 bases. CDR1 is SGHRS and CDR2 is YFSETQ in the germline V gene. The CDR3 is 15 residues long. V lost 2 bases to trimming and J lost 2 bases, with 13 bases between them. The CDR3 reads CASSFRQGSQETQYF. CDR3 coding DNA: TGCGCCAGCAGCTTTCGGCAGGGGTCTCAAGAGACCCAGTACTTC.

The gene calls are TRBV10-1 and TRBJ1-1; 8 bases align to TRBD1. V lost 2 bases and J lost 0; bases outside the gene matches: 5. The germline V gene has CDR1 WNHNN and CDR2 SYGVQD (reference sequence). The CDR3 contains 16 residues. The chain's CDR3 is CASSERDRTMNTEAFF. CDR3 sequence (DNA): TGCGCCAGCAGTGAGAGGGACAGGACAATGAACACTGAAGCTTTCTTT.

At least ten counts were recorded for this clone. V usage is TRBV19 and J usage is TRBJ1-5; 7 bases fit TRBD1. Germline CDR1 LNHDA, CDR2 SQIVND (reference sequence). This CDR3 spans 14 amino acids. The ends lost 4 bases at V and 6 bases at J; junction bases unmatched: 6. This CDR3 is CASSKGAGVQPQHF. The CDR3 DNA reads TGTGCCAGTAGTAAGGGGGCAGGGGTTCAGCCCCAGCATTTT.

This chain links TRBV19 with TRBJ1-1; D not resolved. Germline V gene lookup returns CDR1 LNHDA and CDR2 SQIVND (reference sequence). V was cut by 0 bases and J by 5 bases, with 13 bases left in between. This CDR3 contains 15 residues. The CDR3 region is CASSIDNRGGTEAFF. DNA of the CDR3: TGTGCCAGTAGTATAGATAATCGGGGAGGTACTGAAGCTTTCTTT.

V and J are TRBV7-3 and TRBJ1-6; D possibly corresponds to TRBD1 (5 bases). There are 14 residues in the CDR3. From germline, CDR1 is SGHTA and CDR2 FQGTGA. The ends were cut back, 5 bases at V and 17 bases at J, with 22 bases in the middle. The DNA for the CDR3 is TGTGCCAGCAGCCCTGGGACTCCGGGGGGAACCTTCCACTTT. Encoded protein: CASSPGTPGGTFHF.

The genes are TRBV4-1 and TRBJ1-4; 8 bases match TRBD1. V was clipped by 4 bases and J by 8 bases; unmatched bases: 6. Germline lookup yields CDR1 MGHRA and CDR2 YSYEKL. This CDR3 contains 14 residues. The CDR3 sequence: CASSPQGAGEKLFF. The CDR3 bases are TGCGCCAGCAGCCCCCAGGGGGCTGGGGAAAAACTGTTTTTT.

The rearrangement uses TRBV6-2 or TRBV6-3 and TRBJ2-7, with 9 bases fitting TRBD1. V was pared by 6 bases and J by 4 bases, with 10 bases of the junction left unmatched. The CDR3 consists of 15 residues. The germline gives CDR1 MNHEY, CDR2 SVGEGT. The DNA for the CDR3 is TGTGCCAGCAGCCGAGCGGGACAGGGTCGATACGAGCAGTACTTC. This sequence encodes CASSRAGQGRYEQYF.

The J gene is TRBJ1-2, the V gene TRBV11-2; possible D gene TRBD1, 6 bases. In germline, CDR1 is SGHAT, CDR2 FQNNGV. Trimming shortened V by 7 bases and J by 4 bases, and 22 bases separated the two germline ends. The CDR3 covers 16 residues. CDR3 sequence: CASTLDRAGVGYGYTF. The CDR3 nucleotides are TGTGCCAGCACTTTAGACCGGGCAGGGGTGGGCTATGGCTACACCTTC.

This clone is medium-sized by share. The chain combines TRBV9 with TRBJ2-1; 7 positions match TRBD2. Trimming at V came to 3 bases and at J to 5 bases, leaving 14 bases not matched to a gene. The CDR3 totals 17 residues. The germline gives CDR1 SGDLS, CDR2 YYNGEE. The CDR3 nucleotides are TGTGCCAGCAGCGAGCCCCCAGCGGGGCCCTACGACAATGAGCAGTTCTTC. Its translation is CASSEPPAGPYDNEQFF.

The chain links TRBV4-1 to TRBJ1-2, with D uncertain. This CDR3 comprises 18 residues. Germline CDR1 and CDR2: MGHRA and YSYEKL. Trimming shortened V by 3 bases and J by 2 bases, and 22 bases separated the two germline ends. CDR3 bases: TGCGCCAGCAGCCAGGATGATGGACTGAGAAGTGACAACTATGGCTACACCTTC. Translating gives CASSQDDGLRSDNYGYTF.

The V and J genes are TRBV5-8 and TRBJ2-7; D is possibly TRBD1 (5 bases). V was cut by 4 bases and J by 6 bases, with 20 bases left in between. This CDR3 has 15 amino acids. From germline, CDR1 is SGHTS and CDR2 YDEGEE. CDR3 protein: CASSAEQGSFSEQYF. CDR3 nucleotides: TGTGCCAGCAGCGCCGAGCAGGGATCGTTTTCCGAGCAGTACTTC.

The genes are TRBV3-1 (or the pseudogene TRBV3-2) and TRBJ1-5; 11 bases are a match to TRBD1. The germline CDR1 and CDR2 sequences are LGHDT and YNNKEL (reference sequence). The CDR3 runs 15 residues. After removal of 3 bases from V and 4 bases from J, the junction contained 2 bases not matched to a gene. The CDR3 sequence is CASSQDRGRNQPQHF. The CDR3 DNA reads as TGTGCCAGCAGCCAGGACAGGGGGCGTAATCAGCCCCAGCATTTT.

The rearrangement links TRBV5-1 to TRBJ1-1, with TRBD1 matching 11 bases. The V gene end was trimmed by 4 bases and the J gene end by 6 bases; junction bases not matched to a gene: 11. The germline gives CDR1 SGHRS, CDR2 YFSETQ. The CDR3 totals 16 residues. Here the CDR3 DNA reads TGCGCCAGCAGCAACCTGGACAGGGGGCAGGCCGCTGAAGCTTTCTTT. It codes for CASSNLDRGQAAEAFF.

The chain combines TRBV6-2 or TRBV6-3 with TRBJ2-7; perhaps TRBD2 as D (5 bases). This CDR3 spans 14 amino acids. Trimming left V 2 bases short and J 2 bases short, with 10 bases between. Germline lookup yields CDR1 MNHEY and CDR2 SVGEGT. The CDR3 loop is CASSYSGRTYEQYF. The CDR3 bases are TGTGCCAGCAGTTACAGCGGCAGAACCTACGAGCAGTACTTC.

The sample holds a few counts of this clone. The gene calls are TRBV6-6 and TRBJ1-3; D is unclear. Looked up from germline, CDR1 is MNHNY and CDR2 is SVGAGI (reference sequence). Trimming left V 2 bases short and J 0 bases short, with 8 bases between. The CDR3 covers 15 residues. Here the CDR3 reads CASSYPVSSGNTIYF. The CDR3 DNA follows: TGTGCCAGCAGTTACCCCGTCAGCTCTGGAAACACCATATATTTT.

The V gene is TRBV19, the J gene TRBJ1-5; D gene uncertain. The CDR3 extends over 16 amino acids. From germline, CDR1 is LNHDA and CDR2 SQIVND (reference sequence). V was cut by 4 bases and J by 0 bases, with 13 bases left in between. For the CDR3, the DNA is TGTGCCAGTAGTAGAGGAGACCTTTATAGCAATCAGCCCCAGCATTTT. As protein: CASSRGDLYSNQPQHF.

This clone appeared a single time. The rearrangement links TRBV5-8 to TRBJ2-7; the match to TRBD1 covers 8 bases. CDR1 SGHTS and CDR2 YDEGEE come from the germline V gene. J lost 3 bases, V lost 2 bases, and 7 bases had no gene match. The length of the CDR3 is 15 residues. CDR3 sequence reads: CASSFLGQALYEQYF. The CDR3 bases are TGTGCCAGCAGCTTCTTGGGACAGGCCCTCTACGAGCAGTACTTC.